A single sample is the source of the 27 T cell receptor beta chains below, sequenced in a study of T-cell reconstitution after alpha-beta-depleted transplantation in children. Unique molecular identifiers tagged the TCRbeta library. From the PCR reads, TCRdb called clonotypes with MiXCR, one entry per CDR3 protein. The table lists 200,000 to 250,000 distinct CDR3 sequences, around 12% of them singletons, with 2% to 3% in the top ten. This sample comprised PBMCs from the stem cell graft donor, obtained from the stem cell graft. The receptors were gathered from a human donor who donated a stem cell graft to a child with acute lymphoblastic leukemia.

This clonotype was detected many times. The V gene is TRBV5-8, the J gene TRBJ2-1; 10 positions match TRBD1. The CDR3 runs to 15 residues. V lost 1 base and J lost 12; bases outside the gene matches: 10. Germline assignment: CDR1 SGHTS and CDR2 YDEGEE. The CDR3 nucleotides are TGTGCCAGCAGCTTGTCCGGGACAGGGGTACTCGTGCAGTTCTTC. Translation: CASSLSGTGVLVQFF.

This clonotype was seen repeatedly, ten times or more. The chain recombines TRBV12-3 or TRBV12-4 with TRBJ2-5; D uncertain. Trimming cost V 3 bases and J 4 bases, with 9 bases left between them. The CDR3 is 13 residues long. CDR3 coding DNA: TGTGCCAGCAGTTTTCTTCTGGGAGAGACCCAGTACTTC. Amino acid sequence: CASSFLLGETQYF.

The chain has TRBV23-1 and TRBJ2-5; the D is unclear. TRBV23-1 is an ORF for which the function is uncertain. The CDR3 totals 14 residues. Trimming cost V 2 bases and J 2 bases, with 9 bases left between them. This CDR3 is CASSQMGRQETQYF. The DNA for the CDR3 is TGCGCCAGCAGTCAAATGGGCAGGCAAGAGACCCAGTACTTC.

At least ten counts were recorded for this clonotype. This rearrangement joins TRBV5-5 to TRBJ2-7; D uncertain. V lost 0 bases and J lost 3, with 4 bases in between. The CDR3 totals 12 residues. Per the germline V gene, CDR1 is SGHKS and CDR2 is YYEKEE (reference sequence). CDR3 sequence reads: CASSLGIYEQYF. The CDR3 bases are TGTGCCAGCAGCTTGGGGATCTACGAGCAGTACTTC. Looking up the rest from reference TRBV5-5 and TRBJ2-7 gives the full variable domain: DAGVTQSPTHLIKTRGQQVTLRCSPISGHKSVSWYQQVLGQGPQFIFQYYEKEERGRGNFPDRFSARQFPNYSSELNVNALLLGDSALYLCASSLGIYEQYFGPGTRLTVT.

This clonotype has ten or more counts. CDR3 in amino acids: CAISESTGSSYEQYF. CDR3 coding DNA: TGTGCCATCAGTGAGTCGACGGGGAGCTCCTACGAGCAGTACTTC. The V gene is TRBV10-3, the J gene TRBJ2-7; possible D gene TRBD2, 5 bases. V was pared by 0 bases and J by 0 bases, with 9 bases between. CDR3 length: 15 amino acids. From germline, CDR1 is ENHRY and CDR2 SYGVKD.

This clonotype was recorded many times. This sequence joins TRBV29-1 and TRBJ2-1, with 8 positions matching TRBD2. The CDR3 has 14 amino acids. CDR1 is SQVTM and CDR2 is ANQGSEA in the germline V gene. J lost 7 bases, V lost 1 base, and 6 bases had no gene match. CDR3 loop: CSVEVTGGKNEQFF. CDR3 sequence (DNA): TGCAGCGTTGAAGTTACGGGAGGGAAAAATGAGCAGTTCTTC.

Turning to this clonotype: A read error may account for a junction end that differs from germline. The chain couples TRBV20-1 to TRBJ2-3; D not certain. CDR3 length: 9 residues. Germline V gene lookup returns CDR1 DFQATT and CDR2 SNEGSKA (reference sequence). The CDR3 DNA is TGCGGTGCTAGAGATACGCAGTATTTT. The encoded protein is CGARDTQYF.

This clonotype was observed many times. The chain links TRBV7-2 to TRBJ1-1, with 9 bases identical to TRBD1. The CDR3 is made up of 15 amino acids. Germline assignment: CDR1 SGHTA and CDR2 FQGNSA. Unmatched junction bases numbered 3, after V lost 4 bases and J lost 0 bases. The CDR3 sequence: CASSYRGRVNTEAFF. The CDR3 bases are TGTGCCAGCAGCTACAGGGGGCGGGTGAACACTGAAGCTTTCTTT.

There are many counts of this clonotype. V is TRBV12-3 or TRBV12-4 and J is TRBJ1-2; unclear D gene. With 4 bases removed from V and 4 bases from J, the gap between germline ends came to 10 bases. CDR3 length: 13 amino acids. The CDR3 DNA reads TGTGCCAGCAGTTCATCTGCCGGCTATGGCTACACCTTC. Translated: CASSSSAGYGYTF.

This clonotype was picked up many times. This sequence joins TRBV9 and TRBJ2-1, with 12 bases identical to TRBD2. J was trimmed by 6 bases and V by 4 bases; bases with no gene match: 8. There are 16 residues in the CDR3. Germline V gene lookup returns CDR1 SGDLS and CDR2 YYNGEE. CDR3 DNA: TGTGCCAGCAGCAAGGCTAGCGGGAGGGATGGCAATGAGCAGTTCTTC. It specifies CASSKASGRDGNEQFF.

This clonotype was detected many times. Here the CDR3 reads CSALTGGSFNQPQHF. For the CDR3, the DNA is TGCAGTGCTCTGACAGGGGGCAGCTTCAATCAGCCCCAGCATTTT. V is TRBV20-1 and J is TRBJ1-5; 10 nucleotides agree with TRBD1. The V segment lost 5 bases and the J segment 3 bases; nucleotides outside the gene matches: 7. CDR3 size: 15 residues. CDR1 is DFQATT, CDR2 SNEGSKA, per germline (reference sequence).

This clonotype was found a few times. This chain connects TRBV6-5 to TRBJ1-2, with D hard to call. The germline V and J ends were trimmed by 3 bases and 4 bases, with 12 bases remaining between them. CDR1 and CDR2 from the germline V gene are MNHEY and SVGAGI. The CDR3 runs to 14 residues. The CDR3 sequence: CASSYSDGSYGYTF. CDR3 sequence (DNA): TGTGCCAGCAGTTATTCGGACGGATCCTATGGCTACACCTTC.

The chain recombines TRBV6-1 with TRBJ2-5; 10 bases align to TRBD1. V lost 2 bases and J lost 1; bases outside the gene matches: 4. This CDR3 spans 16 amino acids. Germline V gives CDR1 MNHNS, CDR2 SASEGT. As DNA, the CDR3 is TGTGCCAGCAGTGAAAGGGGGACAGGGGCCCAAGAGACCCAGTACTTC. Residues: CASSERGTGAQETQYF.

This clonotype was seen ten or more times. The rearrangement links TRBV7-9 to TRBJ2-7; D gene uncertain. This CDR3 is 13 amino acids long. In germline, CDR1 is SEHNR, CDR2 FQNEAQ (reference sequence). Trimming took 5 bases from V and 3 from J, leaving 11 bases between them. Here the CDR3 DNA reads TGTGCCAGCAGCACTTTACTCTTCTACGAGCAGTACTTC. It codes for CASSTLLFYEQYF.

This clonotype appeared many times. CDR3 protein: CASSLSLGVTGELFF. The CDR3 nucleotides read TGTGCCAGCAGTTTATCTCTCGGAGTCACCGGGGAGCTGTTTTTT. The chain carries TRBV27 and TRBJ2-2; D call uncertain. The ends were cut back, 0 bases at V and 4 bases at J, with 9 bases in the middle. Germline assignment: CDR1 MNHEY and CDR2 SMNVEV (reference sequence). This CDR3 spans 15 amino acids.

The chain combines TRBV5-6 with TRBJ1-1; 8 bases line up with TRBD1. The CDR3 contains 15 residues. Germline-derived CDR1 and CDR2 are SGHDT and YYEEEE. Losses at the gene ends were 3 bases for V and 5 bases for J; bases not matched to a gene: 9. In nucleotides, the CDR3 is TGTGCCAGCAGCTCATCCCAGGGGGCAAGGACTGAAGCTTTCTTT. Translated: CASSSSQGARTEAFF.

At least ten counts were recorded for this clonotype. The V and J genes are TRBV7-2 and TRBJ2-1, with 8 bases that match TRBD2. The CDR3 runs 15 residues. The germline V gene has CDR1 SGHTA and CDR2 FQGNSA. Trimming took 5 bases from V and 7 from J; bases not matched to a gene: 10. The CDR3 protein is CASSRGLVFGNEQFF. Here the CDR3 DNA reads TGTGCCAGCAGCCGGGGACTAGTTTTCGGAAATGAGCAGTTCTTC.

This clonotype was recorded many times. The V gene is TRBV7-8, the J gene TRBJ2-1; a possible D gene is TRBD2 (7 bases). The CDR3 contains 15 residues. The V gene lost 2 bases and the J gene lost 3 bases, with 11 bases spanning the gap. Germline V gene sequence: CDR1 SGHVS, CDR2 FQNEAQ. The CDR3 bases are TGTGCCAGCAGCTTATACGGGGGGCTCTACAATGAGCAGTTCTTC. Translated: CASSLYGGLYNEQFF. The whole variable domain, remainder taken from reference TRBV7-8 and TRBJ2-1, is GAGVSQSPRYKVAKRGQDVALRCDPISGHVSLFWYQQALGQGPEFLTYFQNEAQLDKSGLPSDRFFAERPEGSVSTLKIQRTQQEDSAVYLCASSLYGGLYNEQFFGPGTRLTVL.

This clonotype was seen at least ten times. The V call is TRBV21-1, the J call TRBJ1-5; the table names TRBD1, a call not compared with the DNA. TRBV21-1 is a recognized pseudogene. The CDR3 loop spans 17 amino acids. The CDR3 here is CASSKGVRSGGSQPQHF. CDR3 nucleotides: TGTGCCAGCAGCAAAGGCGTCAGGTCAGGGGGGAGTCAGCCCCAGCATTTT.

This clonotype came up many times. V and J are TRBV7-8 and TRBJ1-1; D is perhaps TRBD1 (5 bases). This CDR3 has 16 amino acids. Per germline, CDR1 SGHVS and CDR2 FQNEAQ. V dropped 0 bases and J dropped 1 base, with 12 bases sitting between them. CDR3 region: CASSLAARGWNTEAFF. The CDR3 coding sequence is TGTGCCAGCAGCTTAGCGGCGAGGGGCTGGAACACTGAAGCTTTCTTT.

This clonotype has ten or more counts. The V gene is TRBV20-1, the J gene TRBJ2-1, with 10 bases identical to TRBD1. The V and J ends lost 6 bases and 6 bases, in that order; junction bases with no gene match: 5. CDR3 length: 13 amino acids. CDR1 and CDR2 from the germline V gene are DFQATT and SNEGSKA (reference sequence). CDR3 protein: CSAPRTGGNEQFF. The CDR3 coding sequence is TGCAGTGCACCGCGGACAGGGGGCAATGAGCAGTTCTTC.

This clonotype was recorded at least ten times. J is TRBJ2-3 and V is TRBV20-1; D call uncertain. Deletions cut 1 base from V and 5 bases from J, with 4 bases between. CDR1 and CDR2 from the germline V gene are DFQATT and SNEGSKA (reference sequence). The length of the CDR3 is 11 residues. The CDR3 protein is CSARGVDTQYF. CDR3 DNA: TGCAGTGCTAGAGGGGTAGATACGCAGTATTTT.

The gene calls are TRBV6-2 or TRBV6-3 and TRBJ1-1, with D uncertain. This CDR3 is built from 17 residues. Trimming stripped 5 bases from V and 0 bases from J, with 19 bases between. Germline V gives CDR1 MNHEY, CDR2 SVGEGT. In nucleotides, the CDR3 is TGTGCCAGCAGTGATCTAGCGGGGTCACGCCTGAACACTGAAGCTTTCTTT. It is translated as CASSDLAGSRLNTEAFF.

This clonotype has ten or more counts. The chain uses TRBV4-2 and TRBJ2-5; D not resolved. V was cut by 0 bases and J by 2 bases, with 4 bases left in between. Germline loops: CDR1 LGHNA, CDR2 YNFKEQ. The CDR3 consists of 13 residues. In DNA, the CDR3 is TGTGCCAGCAGCCAAGAACTTCAAGAGACCCAGTACTTC. This translates into CASSQELQETQYF.

This clonotype came up many times. The chain recombines TRBV11-2 with TRBJ1-1; D may be TRBD1 (6 bases). Trimming removed 5 bases from V and 5 bases from J, with 15 bases in between. CDR1 is SGHAT and CDR2 is FQNNGV in the germline V gene. The CDR3 totals 14 residues. The CDR3 bases are TGTGCCAGCAGCATAACAGGGAGGGAAACTGAAGCTTTCTTT. It encodes CASSITGRETEAFF.

The table lists this clonotype with many counts. This chain uses TRBV7-2 with TRBJ2-3; no clear D. V lost 5 bases to trimming and J lost 0 bases, with 18 bases between them. CDR1 is SGHTA and CDR2 is FQGNSA in the germline V gene. This CDR3 is 17 amino acids long. CDR3 region: CASSPQPPGSSTDTQYF. DNA for the CDR3: TGTGCCAGCAGCCCACAACCCCCGGGCTCTAGCACAGATACGCAGTATTTT.

The chain uses TRBV12-3 or TRBV12-4 and TRBJ2-1, with a possible D match to TRBD2 (6 bases). The CDR3 spans 16 residues. V shed 8 bases and J shed 1 base, with 18 bases lying between them. The CDR3 DNA sequence: TGTGCCAGCGGACCGGGGGTCTCCGTATCCTACAATGAGCAGTTCTTC. Translated, it gives CASGPGVSVSYNEQFF.